This T cell receptor (beta chain) is from a study of cytomegalovirus exposure and HLA in healthy donors. After removal of 7 bases from V and 7 bases from J, the junction contained 11 bases not matched to a gene. The CDR3 runs to 15 residues. Germline V gives CDR1 MNHEY, CDR2 SVGAGI. About this clone: Its target is not known.

Primers: 60 Vbeta forward and 13 Jbeta reverse. Clones were sequenced by immunoSEQ multiplex PCR, and TCRdb holds only the in-frame ones, with some missing. The data show hundreds of thousands of clones, around 90% seen once. General study findings and limits: Presence/absence analyses assumed roughly uniform sequencing depth across donors. The study designated about 160 TCR beta chains cytomegalovirus-associated.

The rearrangement links TRBV6-5 to TRBJ2-1; 9 nucleotides line up with TRBD1. Material: PBMCs. The receptor was isolated from a woman aged 18-29 years in good health and CMV-seronegative. CDR3: CASKPWDRAGNEQFF. CDR3 sequence (DNA): TGTGCCAGCAAACCATGGGACAGGGCAGGGAATGAGCAGTTCTTC.